A single sample gave rise to the 21 T cell receptor beta chains below, sequenced in a study of OX40 agonist ivuxolimab in advanced cancers. Sequencing used immunoSEQ multiplex PCR; TCRdb keeps in-frame clones, though not all of them. The sample yields about 63,000 clones, about 90% seen once. The material sequenced was CD4+ or CD8+ T cells sorted from blood, taken in a trial of the OX40 agonist ivuxolimab. Receptor source: an adult with an advanced solid tumor such as melanoma, head and neck, liver or kidney cancer.

The chain employs TRBV9 and TRBJ2-3; 8 nucleotides align to TRBD2. CDR1 and CDR2 (germline): SGDLS, YYNGEE. V gave up 7 bases and J gave up 0 bases; unmatched junction bases: 7. The CDR3 sequence is 15 residues long. CDR3 loop: CASGPGGISTDTQYF. In DNA form, the CDR3 reads TGTGCCAGCGGCCCGGGGGGGATTAGCACAGATACGCAGTATTTT.

The chain couples TRBV11-3 to TRBJ1-1; D remains ambiguous. The germline V gene has CDR1 SGHNT and CDR2 YENEEA. Trimming took 4 bases from V and 6 from J, leaving 15 bases between them. The CDR3 has 14 residues. CDR3 sequence: CASSSQADRSEAFF. The CDR3 region has the DNA TGTGCCAGCAGCTCTCAAGCGGACCGTTCTGAAGCTTTCTTT.

V is TRBV27 and J is TRBJ2-3, with D perhaps being TRBD1 or TRBD2 (5 bases each). Germline CDR1 MNHEY, CDR2 SMNVEV (reference sequence). Trimming shortened V by 7 bases and J by 2 bases, and 22 bases separated the two germline ends. The CDR3 is 17 amino acids. CDR3 DNA sequence: TGTGCCAGCAACCACGCACCGGGACCAACTATCACAGATACGCAGTATTTT. Its translation: CASNHAPGPTITDTQYF.

The chain combines TRBV19 with TRBJ1-1; D is undetermined. Trimming stripped 3 bases from V and 3 bases from J, with 8 bases between. In germline, CDR1 is LNHDA, CDR2 SQIVND (reference sequence). The CDR3 contains 13 residues. Here the CDR3 reads CASSMSTDTEAFF. The CDR3 DNA sequence: TGTGCCAGTAGTATGTCGACGGACACTGAAGCTTTCTTT.

The V gene is TRBV19, the J gene TRBJ1-4; possibly TRBD1 for D (6 bases). This CDR3 is built from 14 residues. Deletions cut 9 bases from V and 7 bases from J, with 18 bases between. CDR1 and CDR2 (germline): LNHDA, SQIVND (reference sequence). CDR3 coding DNA: TGTGCCAGCTCGCCGCAGGGGATGAGTGAAAAACTGTTTTTT. It is translated as CASSPQGMSEKLFF. The variable domain in full, with the rest retrieved from reference TRBV19 and TRBJ1-4, is DGGITQSPKYLFRKEGQNVTLSCEQNLNHDAMYWYRQDPGQGLRLIYYSQIVNDFQKGDIAEGYSVSREKKESFPLTVTSAQKNPTAFYLCASSPQGMSEKLFFGSGTQLSVL.

Comment on this clone: This CDR3 is also generated by other DNA sequences in the sample. The V call is TRBV9, the J call TRBJ1-1; no reliable D call. Germline values: CDR1 SGDLS, CDR2 YYNGEE. This CDR3 is built from 13 residues. V was cut by 0 bases and J by 5 bases, with 8 bases left in between. CDR3 in amino acids: CASSVGTATEAFF. The CDR3 DNA reads as TGTGCCAGCAGCGTAGGAACAGCTACTGAAGCTTTCTTT.

The rearrangement links TRBV4-1 to TRBJ2-7; D perhaps matches TRBD2 (6 bases). Germline CDR1 and CDR2: MGHRA and YSYEKL. CDR3 size: 16 residues. V was pared by 1 base and J by 5 bases, with 18 bases between. The CDR3 coding sequence is TGCGCCAGCAGCCAAGGCCCCGTTGGGGGAGGCCACGAGCAGTACTTC. It is translated as CASSQGPVGGGHEQYF.

This sequence joins TRBV6-4 and TRBJ1-6; TRBD1 agrees at 8 bases. Losses at the gene ends were 2 bases for V and 6 bases for J; bases not matched to a gene: 0. The CDR3 loop spans 14 amino acids. Per germline, CDR1 MRHNA and CDR2 SNTAGT. This chain's CDR3 is CASSDQGANSPLHF. CDR3 DNA: TGTGCCAGCAGTGACCAGGGGGCTAATTCACCCCTCCACTTT.

The gene calls are TRBV5-4 and TRBJ2-5; a possible D gene is TRBD1 (6 bases). The J call may be mistaken, given a closer DNA end match to TRBJ2-7. This CDR3 is built from 16 residues. Per germline, CDR1 SGHNT and CDR2 YYREEE (reference sequence). The DNA of the CDR3 is TGTGCCAGCAGCTTGGACTACCGGACAGCTGCCTACGAGCAGTACTTC. Amino acids: CASSLDYRTAAYEQYF.

V gene TRBV19 combines with J gene TRBJ1-1, with unresolved D. V lost 5 bases and J 2 bases, leaving 6 bases between the germline ends. The CDR3 is 12 residues long. From germline, CDR1 is LNHDA and CDR2 SQIVND (reference sequence). The DNA for the CDR3 is TGTGCCAGTAGTCAATTTAACACTGAAGCTTTCTTT. Translated: CASSQFNTEAFF.

The chain links TRBV6-1 to TRBJ2-3; TRBD2 matches 14 bases. There are 16 residues in the CDR3. CDR1 and CDR2 from the germline V gene are MNHNS and SASEGT. V dropped 4 bases and J dropped 14; count of bases not matched to a gene: 14. The CDR3 here is CASSARGLAGETDPYF. CDR3 DNA sequence: TGTGCCAGCAGTGCCCGGGGACTAGCGGGGGAGACCGACCCGTATTTT.

V gene TRBV11-2 combines with J gene TRBJ2-2; D remains ambiguous. The CDR3 has 14 amino acids. Germline loops: CDR1 SGHAT, CDR2 FQNNGV. Deletions cut 1 base from V and 7 bases from J, with 10 bases between. DNA for the CDR3: TGTGCCAGCAGCTTAGGATCTGGCAACGGGGAGCTGTTTTTT. Protein sequence: CASSLGSGNGELFF.

The CDR3 reads CASSHGRVSTYNEQFF. Here the CDR3 DNA reads TGTGCCAGCAGCCATGGACGAGTGTCCACCTACAATGAGCAGTTCTTC. V usage is TRBV9 and J usage is TRBJ2-1; D uncertain. The CDR3 has 16 amino acids. Per the germline V gene, CDR1 is SGDLS and CDR2 is YYNGEE. Trimming shortened V by 4 bases and J by 2 bases, and 16 bases separated the two germline ends.

The chain uses TRBV6-5 and TRBJ2-5; 7 nucleotides match TRBD2. This CDR3 region has 13 residues. J was trimmed by 6 bases and V by 0 bases; bases with no gene match: 1. CDR1 MNHEY and CDR2 SVGAGI come from the germline V gene. The CDR3 sequence is CASSYSGGKTQYF. The CDR3 DNA sequence: TGTGCCAGCAGTTACTCGGGGGGGAAGACCCAGTACTTC.

The CDR3 sequence: CASSLAGGLNEQFF. CDR3 coding DNA: TGTGCCAGTAGTCTAGCGGGGGGGCTCAATGAGCAGTTCTTC. The chain carries TRBV19 and TRBJ2-1; 12 bases are shared with TRBD2. With 5 bases clipped from V and 6 bases from J, the junction kept 2 bases outside the gene matches. Per germline, CDR1 LNHDA and CDR2 SQIVND (reference sequence). The length of the CDR3 is 14 residues.

The chain is built from TRBV7-9 and TRBJ1-2; no definite D call. The CDR3 runs 16 residues. Germline CDR1 is SEHNR and CDR2 is FQNEAQ (reference sequence). Trimming stripped 5 bases from V and 4 bases from J, with 20 bases between. The CDR3 sequence: CASSPYALGSRYGYTF. CDR3 in DNA: TGTGCCAGCAGCCCCTACGCCCTCGGGTCCCGCTATGGCTACACCTTC. Drawing the rest from reference TRBV7-9 and TRBJ1-2, the complete variable domain is DTGVSQNPRHKITKRGQNVTFRCDPISEHNRLYWYRQTLGQGPEFLTYFQNEAQLEKSRLLSDRFSAERPKGSFSTLEIQRTEQGDSAMYLCASSPYALGSRYGYTFGSGTRLTVV.

The J gene is TRBJ2-1, the V gene TRBV19; TRBD2 aligns across 10 bases. Germline-derived CDR1 and CDR2 are LNHDA and SQIVND (reference sequence). The CDR3 length is 15 residues. The V segment lost 3 bases and the J segment 7 bases; nucleotides outside the gene matches: 6. CDR3 residues: CASSMGAGGTNEQFF. CDR3 in DNA: TGTGCCAGTAGTATGGGAGCGGGAGGGACAAATGAGCAGTTCTTC.

The chain employs TRBV11-2 and TRBJ1-2; D gene unclear. The germline V gene has CDR1 SGHAT and CDR2 FQNNGV. Trimming left V 5 bases short and J 4 bases short, with 11 bases between. The CDR3 has 13 residues. The CDR3 is CASSPPDGYGYTF. CDR3 bases: TGTGCCAGCAGCCCACCCGACGGCTATGGCTACACCTTC.

This clone has more than one count but fewer than ten. The chain employs TRBV27 and TRBJ2-7; D tentatively reads TRBD1 or TRBD2 (5 bases each). CDR1 and CDR2 (germline): MNHEY, SMNVEV (reference sequence). The V and J ends lost 10 bases and 7 bases respectively, with 17 bases between them. The length of the CDR3 is 12 residues. The CDR3 DNA reads TGTGCCACCCATGGGGCTAGCTTTGAGCAGTACTTC. Translation gives CATHGASFEQYF.

The V gene is TRBV4-3, the J gene TRBJ2-1; D gene unclear. The germline CDR1 and CDR2 sequences are LGHNA and YSLEER. This CDR3 has 14 residues. V gave up 1 base and J gave up 5 bases, with 9 bases separating them. For the CDR3, the DNA is TGCGCCAGCAGCCAAGGGCTGGCAGACAATGAGCAGTTCTTC. It is translated as CASSQGLADNEQFF.

The chain employs TRBV7-6 and TRBJ1-5; 7 bases align to TRBD1. The CDR3 covers 16 residues. CDR1 is SGHVS and CDR2 is FNYEAQ in the germline V gene. V trimming: 5 bases; J trimming: 0 bases; junction bases outside the gene matches: 7. The CDR3 bases are TGTGCCAGCAGCCCAGGGGACAGTTATAGCAATCAGCCCCAGCATTTT. It encodes CASSPGDSYSNQPQHF.